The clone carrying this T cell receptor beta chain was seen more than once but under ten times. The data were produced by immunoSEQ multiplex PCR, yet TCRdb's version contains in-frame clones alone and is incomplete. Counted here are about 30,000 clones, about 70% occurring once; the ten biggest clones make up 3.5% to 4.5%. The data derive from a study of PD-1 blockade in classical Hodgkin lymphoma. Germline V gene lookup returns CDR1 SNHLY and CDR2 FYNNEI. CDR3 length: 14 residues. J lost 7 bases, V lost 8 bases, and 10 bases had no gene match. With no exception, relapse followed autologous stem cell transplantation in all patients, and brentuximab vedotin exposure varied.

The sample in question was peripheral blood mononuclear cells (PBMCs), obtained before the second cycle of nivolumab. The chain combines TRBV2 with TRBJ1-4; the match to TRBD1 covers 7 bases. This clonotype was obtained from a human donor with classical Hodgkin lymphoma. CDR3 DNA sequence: TGTGCCAGCCGAGACAGGGTGGGATCTGAAAAACTGTTTTTT. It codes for CASRDRVGSEKLFF.